These 9 T cell receptor beta chains came from one sample sequenced in a study of regulatory T cells in long-lasting Graves disease (dated by TCRdb to the early 2020s). What this sample's time point label stands for: persistent/refractory GD, antithyroid drugs over 5 years with positive TRAb. For both TCR sequencing and RNA sequencing, RNA was extracted from PBMCs using TRIzol. The method behind the library was multiplex PCR. Instrument used: Illumina HiSeq 4000. To build TCR beta libraries, CDR3 regions were amplified by Arm-PCR using iRepertoire HTBI primers. TCRdb took the public reads, trimmed them with fastp at Q25, ran MiXCR for clone calling and kept in-frame beta chains. Rows merge per CDR3 protein into single entries with the most common DNA and genes. Within this sample are 350,000 to 450,000 distinct CDR3 sequences, with roughly 23% of them counted one time only. The ten largest clonotypes hold 14% of the sample.

Sequencing was performed on peripheral blood mononuclear cells (PBMCs), taken when the disease was refractory, from a patient treated with antithyroid drugs. Every receptor here comes from a female donor with Graves disease.

This clonotype was seen repeatedly, ten times or more. The chain employs TRBV28 and TRBJ2-7; 9 bases line up with TRBD1. The CDR3 loop spans 17 amino acids. Germline trimming cut 5 bases from V and 3 bases from J; bases unmatched to any gene: 14. Germline CDR1 MDHEN, CDR2 SYDVKM. In DNA, the CDR3 is TGTGCCAGCAGTCCTTACTCCGGACAGGGGCGAGACTACGAGCAGTACTTC. Translating it yields CASSPYSGQGRDYEQYF.

This clonotype has a count of ten or more. The J gene is TRBJ2-7, the V gene TRBV11-2; 8 bases line up with TRBD1. CDR3 length equals 14 residues. Germline CDR1 SGHAT, CDR2 FQNNGV. After removal of 5 bases from V and 3 bases from J, the junction contained 6 bases not matched to a gene. The CDR3 coding sequence is TGTGCCAGCAGCCAGGACAGGGACCTCTACGAGCAGTACTTC. It codes for CASSQDRDLYEQYF.

This clonotype was observed a single time. The chain employs TRBV29-1 and TRBJ2-1; 7 bases fit TRBD1. Germline V CDR1 and CDR2: SQVTM, ANQGSEA. The CDR3 totals 17 residues. V lost 5 bases, J lost 6 bases, and 19 bases stayed unmatched. CDR3 in amino acids: CSVLKDVGQPILNEQFF. The CDR3 nucleotides are TGCAGCGTTCTCAAGGACGTGGGACAGCCGATCCTCAATGAGCAGTTCTTC.

Worth noting for this clonotype: A read error may explain this, as a much larger clone is one base away. The chain links TRBV28 to TRBJ1-5; no reliable D call. CDR1 is MDHEN, CDR2 SYDVKM, per germline. Trimming stripped 5 bases from V and 4 bases from J, with 15 bases between. This CDR3 has 15 amino acids. CDR3 region: CASSPLGRMNQPQHF. Here the CDR3 DNA reads TGTGCCAGCAGTCCTCTCGGCAGGATGAATCAGCCCCAGCATTTT. Filled out from reference TRBV28 and TRBJ1-5, the complete variable domain reads DVKVTQSSRYLVKRTGEKVFLECVQDMDHENMFWYRQDPGLGLRLIYFSYDVKMKEKGDIPEGYSVSREKKERFSLILESASTNQTSMYLCASSPLGRMNQPQHFGDGTRLSIL.

The chain is built from TRBV14 and TRBJ2-2, with 9 bases matching TRBD2. With 1 base clipped from V and 8 bases from J, the junction kept 2 bases outside the gene matches. The germline CDR1 and CDR2 sequences are SGHDN and FVKESK. This CDR3 has 14 amino acids. The CDR3 sequence: CASSQALAGGELFF. CDR3 in DNA: TGTGCCAGCAGCCAAGCGCTAGCGGGAGGGGAGCTGTTTTTT.

The sample holds a few counts of this clonotype. The chain carries TRBV20-1 and TRBJ1-6; D is unresolved. Germline CDR1 and CDR2: DFQATT and SNEGSKA (reference sequence). Trimming pared 0 bases from V and 5 bases from J, leaving 17 bases between. This CDR3 comprises 17 residues. The CDR3 reads CSARETVGTQNNSPLHF. CDR3 nucleotide sequence: TGCAGTGCTAGAGAAACTGTGGGTACACAGAATAATTCACCCCTCCACTTT.

This clonotype has a count of ten or more. V gene TRBV2 combines with J gene TRBJ1-1; 8 nucleotides line up with TRBD1. This CDR3 contains 16 residues. V shed 8 bases and J 0 bases; nucleotides not matched to a gene: 11. CDR1 and CDR2 (germline): SNHLY, FYNNEI. CDR3 nucleotides: TGTGCCAGCCAATTAGCAGAGGGACAGGTGAACACTGAAGCTTTCTTT. Amino acid sequence: CASQLAEGQVNTEAFF.

About this clonotype: The junction differs from germline at one of its ends, possibly a read error. The chain links TRBV2 to TRBJ1-3; no reliable D call. The CDR3 has 12 amino acids. CDR1 is SNHLY, CDR2 FYNNEI, per germline. CDR3 in DNA: TGTGCCAGCAACGAGGCTGGAGACACCATATATTTT. Translating it yields CASNEAGDTIYF.

This clonotype appeared many times. V usage is TRBV30 and J usage is TRBJ1-1; D not resolved. Trimming took 4 bases from V and 3 from J, leaving 6 bases between them. This CDR3 has 11 residues. Germline-derived CDR1 and CDR2 are GTSNPN and SVGIG (reference sequence). The CDR3 bases are TGTGCCTGGACAGGCTACACTGAAGCTTTCTTT. This translates into CAWTGYTEAFF.